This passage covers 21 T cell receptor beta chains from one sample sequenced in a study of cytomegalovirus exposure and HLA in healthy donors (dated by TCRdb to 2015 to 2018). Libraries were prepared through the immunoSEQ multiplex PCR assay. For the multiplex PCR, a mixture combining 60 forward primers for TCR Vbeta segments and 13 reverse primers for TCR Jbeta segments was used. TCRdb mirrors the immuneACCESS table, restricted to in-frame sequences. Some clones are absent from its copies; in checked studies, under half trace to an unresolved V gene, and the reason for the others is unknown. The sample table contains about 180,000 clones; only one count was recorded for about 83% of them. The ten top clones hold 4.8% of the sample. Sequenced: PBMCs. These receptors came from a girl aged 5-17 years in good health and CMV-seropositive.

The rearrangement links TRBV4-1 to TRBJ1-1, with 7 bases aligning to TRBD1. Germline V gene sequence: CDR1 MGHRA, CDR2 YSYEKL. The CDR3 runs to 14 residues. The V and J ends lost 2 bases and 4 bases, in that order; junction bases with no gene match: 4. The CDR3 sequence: CASSQTGAGTEAFF. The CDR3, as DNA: TGCGCCAGCAGCCAAACAGGGGCGGGCACTGAAGCTTTCTTT.

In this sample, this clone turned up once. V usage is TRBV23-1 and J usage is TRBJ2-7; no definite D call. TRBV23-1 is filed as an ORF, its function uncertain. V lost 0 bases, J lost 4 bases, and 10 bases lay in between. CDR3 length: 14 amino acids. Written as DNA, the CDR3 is TGCGCCAGCAGTCAATCGATCGATAGTTACGAGCAGTACTTC. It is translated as CASSQSIDSYEQYF.

For the CDR3, the DNA is TGCGCCAGCAGCAGGGGGTCGTATGAGCAGTACTTC. It codes for CASSRGSYEQYF. This rearrangement joins TRBV4-1 to TRBJ2-7; the D gene is possibly TRBD1 (6 bases). CDR1 MGHRA and CDR2 YSYEKL come from the germline V gene. The V end lost 5 bases, the J end lost 7 bases, and 12 bases lay between the germline ends. The CDR3 loop spans 12 amino acids.

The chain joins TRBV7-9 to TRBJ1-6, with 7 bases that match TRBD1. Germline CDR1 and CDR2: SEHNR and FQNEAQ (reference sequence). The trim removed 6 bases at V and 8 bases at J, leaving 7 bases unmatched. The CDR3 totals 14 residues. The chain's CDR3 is CASSRDSAYSPLHF. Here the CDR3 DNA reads TGTGCCAGCAGTCGGGACAGCGCTTATTCACCCCTCCACTTT.

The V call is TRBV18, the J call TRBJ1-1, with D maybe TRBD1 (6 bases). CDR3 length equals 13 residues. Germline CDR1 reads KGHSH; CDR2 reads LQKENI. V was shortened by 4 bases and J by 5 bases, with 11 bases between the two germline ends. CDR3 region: CASSLSQGTEAFF. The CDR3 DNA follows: TGTGCCAGCTCACTCAGCCAGGGGACTGAAGCTTTCTTT.

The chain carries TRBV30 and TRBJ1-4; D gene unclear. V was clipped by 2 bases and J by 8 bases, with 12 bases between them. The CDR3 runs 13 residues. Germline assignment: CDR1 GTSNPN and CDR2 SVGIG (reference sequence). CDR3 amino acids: CAWSRRSVEKLFF. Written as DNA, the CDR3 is TGTGCCTGGAGTAGGAGGTCGGTGGAAAAACTGTTTTTT.

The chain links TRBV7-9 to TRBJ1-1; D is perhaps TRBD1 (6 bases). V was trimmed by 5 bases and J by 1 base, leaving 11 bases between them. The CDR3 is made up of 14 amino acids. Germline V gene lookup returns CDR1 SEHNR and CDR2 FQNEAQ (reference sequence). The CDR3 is CASSPRQENTEAFF. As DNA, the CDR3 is TGTGCCAGCAGCCCCCGACAGGAGAACACTGAAGCTTTCTTT.

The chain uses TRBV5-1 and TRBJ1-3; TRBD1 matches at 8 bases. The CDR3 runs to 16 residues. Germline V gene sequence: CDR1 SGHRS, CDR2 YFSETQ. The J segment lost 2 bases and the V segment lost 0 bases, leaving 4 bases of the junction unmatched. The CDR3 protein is CASSLGPQGAGNTIYF. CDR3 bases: TGCGCCAGCAGCTTGGGGCCACAGGGGGCTGGAAACACCATATATTTT. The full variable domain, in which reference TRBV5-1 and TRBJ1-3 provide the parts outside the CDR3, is KAGVTQTPRYLIKTRGQQVTLSCSPISGHRSVSWYQQTPGQGLQFLFEYFSETQRNKGNFPGRFSGRQFSNSRSEMNVSTLELGDSALYLCASSLGPQGAGNTIYFGEGSWLTVV.

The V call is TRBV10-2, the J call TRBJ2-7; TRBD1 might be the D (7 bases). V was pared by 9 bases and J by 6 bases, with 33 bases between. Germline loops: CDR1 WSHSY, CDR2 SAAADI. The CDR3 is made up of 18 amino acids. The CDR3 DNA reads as TGCGCCAGTAGGGGGCAGGTGGGGGGCGCTGGTAATACGGGCGAGCAGTACTTC. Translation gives CASRGQVGGAGNTGEQYF.

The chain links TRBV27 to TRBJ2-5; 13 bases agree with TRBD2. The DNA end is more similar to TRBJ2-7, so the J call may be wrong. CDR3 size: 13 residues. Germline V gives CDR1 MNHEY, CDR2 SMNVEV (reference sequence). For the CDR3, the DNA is TGTGCCAGCGGGACTAGCGGGGACTACGAGCAGTACTTC. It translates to CASGTSGDYEQYF.

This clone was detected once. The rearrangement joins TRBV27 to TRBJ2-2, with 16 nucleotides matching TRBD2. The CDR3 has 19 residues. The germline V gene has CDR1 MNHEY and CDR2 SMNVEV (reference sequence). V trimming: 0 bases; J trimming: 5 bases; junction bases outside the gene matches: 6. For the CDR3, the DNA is TGTGCCAGCAGTTTATCGGGACTAGCGGGGGGGCGCAGGACCGGGGAGCTGTTTTTT. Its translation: CASSLSGLAGGRRTGELFF.

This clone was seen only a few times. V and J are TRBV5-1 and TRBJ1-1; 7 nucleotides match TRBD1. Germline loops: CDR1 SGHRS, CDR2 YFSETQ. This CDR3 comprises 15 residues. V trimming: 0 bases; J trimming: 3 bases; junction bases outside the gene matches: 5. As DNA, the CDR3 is TGCGCCAGCAGCTTGGAGGAGGGGGCCTACACTGAAGCTTTCTTT. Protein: CASSLEEGAYTEAFF.

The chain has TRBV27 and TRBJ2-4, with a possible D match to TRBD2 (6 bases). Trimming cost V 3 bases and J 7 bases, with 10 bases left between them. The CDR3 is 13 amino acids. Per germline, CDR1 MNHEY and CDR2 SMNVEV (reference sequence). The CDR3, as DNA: TGTGCCAGCAGTTTGGGGAGCGGGAACATTCAGTACTTC. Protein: CASSLGSGNIQYF.

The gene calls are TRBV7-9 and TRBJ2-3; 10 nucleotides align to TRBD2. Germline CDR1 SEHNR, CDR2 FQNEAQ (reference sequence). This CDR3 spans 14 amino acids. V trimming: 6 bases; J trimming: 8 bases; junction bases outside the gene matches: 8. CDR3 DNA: TGTGCCAGCAGTCCGGGACTAGCGTGGGTTACGCAGTATTTT. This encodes CASSPGLAWVTQYF. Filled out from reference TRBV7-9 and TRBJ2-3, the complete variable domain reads DTGVSQNPRHKITKRGQNVTFRCDPISEHNRLYWYRQTLGQGPEFLTYFQNEAQLEKSRLLSDRFSAERPKGSFSTLEIQRTEQGDSAMYLCASSPGLAWVTQYFGPGTRLTVL.

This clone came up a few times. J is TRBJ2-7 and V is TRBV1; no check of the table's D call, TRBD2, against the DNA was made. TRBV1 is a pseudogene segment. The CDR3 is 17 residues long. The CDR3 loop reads CTSSHFPSGGISYEQYF. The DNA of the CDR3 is TGCACCAGCAGCCACTTCCCTAGCGGGGGGATCTCCTACGAGCAGTACTTC.

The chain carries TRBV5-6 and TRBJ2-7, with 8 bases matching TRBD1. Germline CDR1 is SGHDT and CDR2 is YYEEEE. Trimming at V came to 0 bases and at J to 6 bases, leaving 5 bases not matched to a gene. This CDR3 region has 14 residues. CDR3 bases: TGTGCCAGCAGCTTGGGAACAGGGGGTCCCGAGCAGTACTTC. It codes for CASSLGTGGPEQYF.

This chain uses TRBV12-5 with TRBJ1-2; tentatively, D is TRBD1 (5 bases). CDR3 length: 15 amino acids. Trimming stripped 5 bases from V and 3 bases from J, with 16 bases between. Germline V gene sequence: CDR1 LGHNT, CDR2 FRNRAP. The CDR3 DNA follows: TGTGCTAGTGGTACGCCCGGGGCGGGATACTATGGCTACACCTTC. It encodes CASGTPGAGYYGYTF.

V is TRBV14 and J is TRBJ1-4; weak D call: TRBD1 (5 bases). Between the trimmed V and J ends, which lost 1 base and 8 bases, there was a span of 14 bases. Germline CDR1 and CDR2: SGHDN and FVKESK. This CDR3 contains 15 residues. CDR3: CASSQGQGHREKLFF. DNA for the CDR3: TGTGCCAGCAGCCAAGGCCAAGGACATAGGGAAAAACTGTTTTTT.

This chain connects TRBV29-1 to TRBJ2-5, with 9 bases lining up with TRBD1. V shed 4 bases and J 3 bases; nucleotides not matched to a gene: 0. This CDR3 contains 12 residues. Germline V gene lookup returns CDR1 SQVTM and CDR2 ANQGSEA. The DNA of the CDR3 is TGCAGCGTTGGGGACAGGGAAGAGACCCAGTACTTC. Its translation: CSVGDREETQYF.

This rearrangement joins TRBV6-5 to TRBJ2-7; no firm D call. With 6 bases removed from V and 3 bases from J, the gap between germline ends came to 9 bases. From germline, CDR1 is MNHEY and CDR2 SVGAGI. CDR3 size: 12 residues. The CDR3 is CASSNKYYEQYF. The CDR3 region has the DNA TGTGCCAGCAGCAACAAATACTACGAGCAGTACTTC.

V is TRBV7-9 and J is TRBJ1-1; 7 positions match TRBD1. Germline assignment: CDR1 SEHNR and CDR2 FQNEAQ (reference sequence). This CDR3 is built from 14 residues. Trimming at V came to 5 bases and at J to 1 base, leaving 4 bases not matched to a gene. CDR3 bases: TGTGCCAGCAGCACACGGACAGGGAACACTGAAGCTTTCTTT. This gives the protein CASSTRTGNTEAFF.